Presented here are 18 T cell receptor beta chains from one specimen sequenced in a study of cytomegalovirus exposure and HLA in healthy donors. PCR primers comprised 60 Vbeta and 13 Jbeta primers. Method: immunoSEQ multiplex PCR; TCRdb's copy keeps in-frame clones and lacks some. The repertoire holds 200,000 to 250,000 clones, with around 89% as singletons. Specimen: PBMCs. These receptors were obtained from a young woman in good health and CMV-seronegative.

This CDR3 is CASSEASVGGVYEQYF. The CDR3 nucleotides read TGTGCCAGCAGTGAAGCGTCGGTAGGGGGCGTTTACGAGCAGTACTTC. The chain couples TRBV6-1 to TRBJ2-7, with TRBD1 matching over 7 bases. This CDR3 contains 16 residues. Unmatched junction bases numbered 9, after V lost 0 bases and J lost 4 bases. In germline, CDR1 is MNHNS, CDR2 SASEGT.

The chain has TRBV10-3 and TRBJ2-2, with TRBD2 matching 9 bases. Germline V gene sequence: CDR1 ENHRY, CDR2 SYGVKD. There are 16 residues in the CDR3. After removal of 0 bases from V and 6 bases from J, the junction contained 5 bases not matched to a gene. This CDR3 is CAISESLAGSPGELFF. CDR3 in DNA: TGTGCCATCAGTGAGTCTCTAGCGGGGAGTCCCGGGGAGCTGTTTTTT.

The V call is TRBV7-2, the J call TRBJ2-1, with TRBD2 matching over 7 bases. Germline V CDR1 and CDR2: SGHTA, FQGNSA. Germline trimming cut 0 bases from V and 8 bases from J; bases unmatched to any gene: 13. This CDR3 contains 17 residues. CDR3 in amino acids: CASSLAGWEGQVDEQFF. In DNA, the CDR3 is TGTGCCAGCAGCTTAGCGGGGTGGGAGGGCCAGGTTGATGAGCAGTTCTTC.

In this sample, this clone turned up a few times. The rearrangement links TRBV5-1 to TRBJ2-1; tentative D call: TRBD2 (5 bases). This CDR3 contains 18 residues. Germline V CDR1 and CDR2: SGHRS, YFSETQ. Trimming stripped 0 bases from V and 9 bases from J, with 25 bases between. The CDR3 DNA sequence: TGCGCCAGCAGCTTGGAGGCTAGCAATTCGTTTTCCAGAGGTGAGCAGTTCTTC. This translates into CASSLEASNSFSRGEQFF.

This clone was seen only once. V gene TRBV6-1 combines with J gene TRBJ1-2, with TRBD1 identical over 8 bases. The CDR3 sequence is 17 residues long. V shed 1 base, J shed 6 bases, and the junction held 13 bases outside the gene matches. Germline CDR1 reads MNHNS; CDR2 reads SASEGT. The CDR3 spells CASSEVGVLGQGNGYTF. The CDR3 DNA is TGTGCCAGCAGTGAAGTCGGGGTGTTAGGACAGGGTAATGGCTACACCTTC.

This clone was detected only once. The V and J genes are TRBV2 and TRBJ2-3; D remains unclear. The CDR3 has 13 amino acids. Germline lookup yields CDR1 SNHLY and CDR2 FYNNEI. V lost 2 bases and J 3 bases, leaving 6 bases between the germline ends. The CDR3 DNA reads as TGTGCCAGCAGTGAATCAGCGACAGATACGCAGTATTTT. It specifies CASSESATDTQYF.

The chain is built from TRBV10-3 and TRBJ2-7, with D hard to call. V lost 11 bases, J lost 4 bases, and 6 bases lay in between. From germline, CDR1 is ENHRY and CDR2 SYGVKD. There are 9 residues in the CDR3. CDR3 region: CAAGYEQYF. CDR3 nucleotide sequence: TGTGCCGCCGGTTACGAGCAGTACTTC.

The rearrangement links TRBV6-5 to TRBJ1-1; tentative D call: TRBD1 (5 bases). Deletions cut 0 bases from V and 6 bases from J, with 8 bases between. Germline CDR1 reads MNHEY; CDR2 reads SVGAGI. This CDR3 region has 13 residues. CDR3 sequence: CASSYSGEPEAFF. Here the CDR3 DNA reads TGTGCCAGCAGTTACTCAGGGGAACCTGAAGCTTTCTTT.

The chain recombines TRBV11-3 with TRBJ1-1; D possibly corresponds to TRBD1 (5 bases). The CDR3 extends over 14 amino acids. Germline lookup yields CDR1 SGHNT and CDR2 YENEEA. V was shortened by 5 bases and J by 4 bases, with 14 bases between the two germline ends. The CDR3 here is CASSNQGWSTEAFF. In DNA, the CDR3 is TGTGCCAGCAGCAATCAGGGATGGAGCACTGAAGCTTTCTTT.

The rearrangement uses TRBV30 and TRBJ1-3, with D tentatively TRBD1 (6 bases). This CDR3 region has 14 residues. Germline V gene data show CDR1 as GTSNPN and CDR2 as SVGIG (reference sequence). The germline V and J ends were trimmed by 0 bases and 0 bases, with 6 bases remaining between them. CDR3 coding DNA: TGTGCCTGGAGTGTGGGGGCCTCTGGAAACACCATATATTTT. Protein product: CAWSVGASGNTIYF.

This chain connects TRBV4-2 to TRBJ2-5, with 7 bases lining up with TRBD2. The better agreement between TRBJ2-7 and the DNA end casts doubt on the J call. The germline CDR1 and CDR2 sequences are LGHNA and YNFKEQ. This CDR3 contains 15 residues. The CDR3 DNA reads as TGTGCCAGCAGCCAAGCGTCACTAGCGCAGGACGAGCAGTACTTC. Encoded protein: CASSQASLAQDEQYF.

The chain is built from TRBV15 and TRBJ2-1; TRBD1 agrees at 7 bases. Per the germline V gene, CDR1 is LNHNV and CDR2 is YYDKDF (reference sequence). Trimming took 3 bases from V and 1 from J; bases not matched to a gene: 3. This CDR3 has 15 residues. CDR3 in DNA: TGTGCCACCAGCAGTCGCAGGGGGTCCTACAATGAGCAGTTCTTC. This codes for CATSSRRGSYNEQFF.

The V call is TRBV29-1, the J call TRBJ2-7; TRBD2 matches at 9 bases. Germline V gene data show CDR1 as SQVTM and CDR2 as ANQGSEA. This CDR3 has 12 amino acids. Losses at the gene ends were 7 bases for V and 7 bases for J; bases not matched to a gene: 8. The CDR3 loop is CSALAGSVEQYF. The CDR3 nucleotides are TGCAGCGCTCTAGCGGGGTCGGTGGAGCAGTACTTC.

The CDR3 DNA reads as TGTGCCAGCAGTTACTTAGGCCCTAGCGGGGCGAGCGAGCAGTACTTC. Encoded protein: CASSYLGPSGASEQYF. This sequence joins TRBV6-5 and TRBJ2-7; 9 nucleotides match TRBD2. The CDR3 runs 16 residues. Unmatched junction bases numbered 10, after V lost 1 base and J lost 6 bases. Germline lookup yields CDR1 MNHEY and CDR2 SVGAGI.

This clone was counted only a few times. This chain connects TRBV10-1 to TRBJ1-1; TRBD1 is a possible D gene (6 bases). The CDR3 length is 13 residues. Germline V gives CDR1 WNHNN, CDR2 SYGVQD (reference sequence). Trimming took off 6 bases at V and 2 bases at J, with 10 bases between the two ends. Here the CDR3 DNA reads TGCGCCAGCAGGAGGACAGCAAACACTGAAGCTTTCTTT. This translates into CASRRTANTEAFF.

This clone appeared a few times. The gene calls are TRBV7-9 and TRBJ2-7, with TRBD1 identical over 9 bases. The trim removed 9 bases at V and 6 bases at J, leaving 15 bases unmatched. The CDR3 sequence is 15 residues long. CDR1 and CDR2 (germline): SEHNR, FQNEAQ (reference sequence). CDR3 DNA sequence: TGTGCCAGTGCGGGACAGGGAGGGGTTTTGGTCGAGCAGTACTTC. The encoded protein is CASAGQGGVLVEQYF.

This chain connects TRBV19 to TRBJ1-3, with TRBD1 as a possible D gene (5 bases). V lost 10 bases and J lost 2, with 9 bases in between. The V gene's germline CDR1 is LNHDA and CDR2 SQIVND (reference sequence). CDR3 size: 12 residues. The CDR3 here is CATRGAGNTIYF. CDR3 in DNA: TGTGCCACCCGGGGGGCTGGAAACACCATATATTTT.

V gene TRBV4-1 combines with J gene TRBJ2-5, with a tentative D call TRBD2 (6 bases). The last part of the DNA fits TRBJ2-7 better; the J call may be wrong. CDR3 size: 15 residues. Germline V gives CDR1 MGHRA, CDR2 YSYEKL. The CDR3, as DNA: TGCGCCAGCAGCCGTTCCTTTAGCGGATCCTACGAGCAGTACTTC. It specifies CASSRSFSGSYEQYF.